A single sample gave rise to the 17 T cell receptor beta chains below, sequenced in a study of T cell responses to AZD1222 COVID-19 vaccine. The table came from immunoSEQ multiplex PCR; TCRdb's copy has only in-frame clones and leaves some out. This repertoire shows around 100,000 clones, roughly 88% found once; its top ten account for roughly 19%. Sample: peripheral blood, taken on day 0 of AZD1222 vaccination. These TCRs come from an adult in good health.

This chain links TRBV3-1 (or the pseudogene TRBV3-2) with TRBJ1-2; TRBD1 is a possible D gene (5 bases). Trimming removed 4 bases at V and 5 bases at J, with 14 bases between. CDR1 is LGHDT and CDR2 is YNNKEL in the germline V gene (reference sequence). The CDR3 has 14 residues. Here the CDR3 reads CASSRSAGKYGYTF. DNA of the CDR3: TGTGCCAGCAGCCGGTCAGCAGGGAAGTATGGCTACACCTTC.

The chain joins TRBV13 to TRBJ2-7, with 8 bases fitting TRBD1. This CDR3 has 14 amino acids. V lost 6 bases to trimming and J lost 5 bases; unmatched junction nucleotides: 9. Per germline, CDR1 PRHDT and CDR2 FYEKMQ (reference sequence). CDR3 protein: CASRADRVQDEQYF. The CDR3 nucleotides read TGTGCCAGCAGGGCGGACAGGGTCCAAGACGAGCAGTACTTC.

The CDR3 DNA is TGTGCCAGCAGCCACCGACTAGTAGAGAACCTTGAGCAGTTCTTC. Encoded protein: CASSHRLVENLEQFF. This rearrangement joins TRBV6-2 or TRBV6-3 to TRBJ2-1; D is possibly TRBD2 (6 bases). The germline CDR1 and CDR2 sequences are MNHEY and SVGEGT. Trimming removed 6 bases from V and 9 bases from J, with 21 bases in between. CDR3 size: 15 residues.

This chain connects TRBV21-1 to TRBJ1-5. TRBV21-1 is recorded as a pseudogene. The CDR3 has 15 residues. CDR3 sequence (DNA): TGTGCCAGCAGCAAAGGGGCAGGGAGGGGTCAGCCCCAGCATTTT. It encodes CASSKGAGRGQPQHF.

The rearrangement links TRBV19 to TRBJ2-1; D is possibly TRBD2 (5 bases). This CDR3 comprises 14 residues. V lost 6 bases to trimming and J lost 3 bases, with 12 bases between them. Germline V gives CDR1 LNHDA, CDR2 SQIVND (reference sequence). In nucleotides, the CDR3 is TGTGCCAGTAGAGACGAGGGCCACTACAATGAGCAGTTCTTC. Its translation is CASRDEGHYNEQFF.

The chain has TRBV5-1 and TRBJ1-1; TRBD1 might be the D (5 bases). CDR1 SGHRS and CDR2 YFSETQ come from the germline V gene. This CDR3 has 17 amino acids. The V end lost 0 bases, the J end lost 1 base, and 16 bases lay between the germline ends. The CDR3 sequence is CASSLAGTGVRNTEAFF. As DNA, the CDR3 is TGCGCCAGCAGCTTGGCCGGGACCGGGGTAAGGAACACTGAAGCTTTCTTT.

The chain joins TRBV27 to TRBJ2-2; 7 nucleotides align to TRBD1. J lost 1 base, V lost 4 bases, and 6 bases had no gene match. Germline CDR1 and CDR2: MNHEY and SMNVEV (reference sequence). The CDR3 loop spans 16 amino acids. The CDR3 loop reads CASSSTQGRNTGELFF. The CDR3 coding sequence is TGTGCCAGCAGTTCTACACAGGGGCGGAACACCGGGGAGCTGTTTTTT.

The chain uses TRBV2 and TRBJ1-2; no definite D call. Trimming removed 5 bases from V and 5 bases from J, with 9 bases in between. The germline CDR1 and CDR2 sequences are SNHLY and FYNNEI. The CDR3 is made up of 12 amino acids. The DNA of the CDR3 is TGTGCCAGCAGTCTCTGGGTTTATGGCTACACCTTC. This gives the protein CASSLWVYGYTF.

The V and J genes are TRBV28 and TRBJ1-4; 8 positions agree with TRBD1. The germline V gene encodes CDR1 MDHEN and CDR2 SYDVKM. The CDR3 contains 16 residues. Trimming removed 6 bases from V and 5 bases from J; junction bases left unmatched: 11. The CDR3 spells CASSRNSRGRNEKLFF. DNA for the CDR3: TGTGCCAGCAGCAGAAACTCCAGGGGGCGCAATGAAAAACTGTTTTTT.

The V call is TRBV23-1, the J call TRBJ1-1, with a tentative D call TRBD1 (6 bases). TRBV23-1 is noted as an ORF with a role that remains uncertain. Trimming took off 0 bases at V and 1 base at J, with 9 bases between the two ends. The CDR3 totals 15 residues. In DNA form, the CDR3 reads TGCGCCAGCAGTCAATCGGGGGCCAAGAACACTGAAGCTTTCTTT. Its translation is CASSQSGAKNTEAFF.

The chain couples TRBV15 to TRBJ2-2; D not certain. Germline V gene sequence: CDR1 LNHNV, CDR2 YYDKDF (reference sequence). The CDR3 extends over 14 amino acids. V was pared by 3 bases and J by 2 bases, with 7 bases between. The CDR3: CATSSAPNTGELFF. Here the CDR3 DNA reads TGTGCCACCAGCAGTGCACCAAACACCGGGGAGCTGTTTTTT.

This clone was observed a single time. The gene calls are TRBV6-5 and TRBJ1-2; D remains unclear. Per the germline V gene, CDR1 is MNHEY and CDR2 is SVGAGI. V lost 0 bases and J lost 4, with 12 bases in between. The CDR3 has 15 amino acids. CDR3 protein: CASSYSSGHFYGYTF. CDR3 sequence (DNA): TGTGCCAGCAGTTACTCCTCCGGGCATTTCTATGGCTACACCTTC.

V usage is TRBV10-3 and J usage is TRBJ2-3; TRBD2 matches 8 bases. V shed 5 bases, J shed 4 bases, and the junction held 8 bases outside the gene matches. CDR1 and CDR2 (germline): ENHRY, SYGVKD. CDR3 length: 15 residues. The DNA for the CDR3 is TGTGCCATCAGTTTCTCCGGGACTAGGGCAGATACGCAGTATTTT. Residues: CAISFSGTRADTQYF.

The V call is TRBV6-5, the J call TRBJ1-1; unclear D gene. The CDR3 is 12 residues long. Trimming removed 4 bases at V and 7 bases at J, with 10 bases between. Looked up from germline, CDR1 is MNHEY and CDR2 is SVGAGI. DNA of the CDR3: TGTGCCAGCAGTTTTATATCCGGTGAAGCTTTCTTT. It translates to CASSFISGEAFF.

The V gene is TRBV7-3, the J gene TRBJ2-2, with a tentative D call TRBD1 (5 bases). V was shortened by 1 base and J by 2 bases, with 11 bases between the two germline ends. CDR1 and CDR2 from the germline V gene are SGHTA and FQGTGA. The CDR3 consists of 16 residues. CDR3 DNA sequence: TGTGCCAGCAGCTTAAGCAGGGCCCCAAACACCGGGGAGCTGTTTTTT. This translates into CASSLSRAPNTGELFF.

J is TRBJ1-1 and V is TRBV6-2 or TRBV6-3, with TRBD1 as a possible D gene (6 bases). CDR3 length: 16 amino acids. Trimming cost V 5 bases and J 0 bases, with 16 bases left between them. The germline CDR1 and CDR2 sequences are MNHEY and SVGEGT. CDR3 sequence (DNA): TGTGCCAGCAGTGTCCCCCGGGGGCGCATGAACACTGAAGCTTTCTTT. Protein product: CASSVPRGRMNTEAFF.

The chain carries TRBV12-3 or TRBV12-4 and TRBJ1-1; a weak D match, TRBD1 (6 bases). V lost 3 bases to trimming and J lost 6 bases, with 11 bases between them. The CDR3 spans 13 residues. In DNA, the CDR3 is TGTGCCAGCAGTTTCTCCCACAGGGCTGAAGCTTTCTTT. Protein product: CASSFSHRAEAFF.